The rows below give T cell receptor beta chains drawn from one sample of a study of T cell responses to AZD1222 COVID-19 vaccine. The table came from immunoSEQ multiplex PCR; TCRdb's copy has only in-frame clones and leaves some out. Among about 110,000 clones listed, roughly 90% were seen once. Source: peripheral blood, taken on day 0 of AZD1222 vaccination. The receptors derive from an adult in good health. The CDR3 runs from the conserved cysteine through the conserved F or W.

TRBV3-1/TRBV3-2	CASSPHQGATNEKLFF
TRBV18	CASSPPGDRGLGDTQYF
TRBV7-9	CASSLGTGGEAGELFF
TRBV4-1	CASSHPSRDPPNTQYF
TRBV6-5	CASSYSYRGSDTQYF
TRBV12-3/TRBV12-4	CASKSGSGGTQYF
TRBV15	CATSVRYGGGSNEQFF
TRBV28	CASQRGGGAGLEQFF
TRBV15	CATSSIRGYEQYF
TRBV7-6	CASSLGPRRGRGAYEQYF
TRBV5-1	CASSLDVLNYGYTF
TRBV5-4	CASSADSSGNTIYF
TRBV27	CASSHSTDTQYF
TRBV6-5	CASRPYDRSNYGYTF
TRBV7-9	CASSLGGRANQPQHF
TRBV29-1	CSVEEGRFYGYTF
TRBV5-4	CASSLASLAGAYEQYF
TRBV6-6	CASKGQSVLWDNEQFF
TRBV10-1	CARAWTSEAGANVLTF
TRBV5-1	CASSLARETQYF
TRBV7-2	CASSLGGSGANVLTF
TRBV5-4	CASSSPGQRRFF
TRBV7-2	CASKPGQGNSPLHF
TRBV6-2/TRBV6-3	CASSYGNSNQPQHF
TRBV7-2	CASSLAIDRKAPYEQYF
TRBV10-3	CAISEPPGTSRKEQFF
TRBV5-1	CASSNRQGDRGYTF
TRBV2	CASNPFSGVPGEQYF
TRBV7-8	CASSLIAGGPHKNIQYF
TRBV28	CASSLGSPNYGYTF